This T cell receptor (beta chain) comes out of a study of shared clonotypes between healthy human individuals. Using immunoSEQ multiplex PCR, the repertoire was profiled, and TCRdb retains in-frame clones only, with some absent. The data hold 1,400,000 or so clones, with 98% observed a single time. The sequenced sample consisted of naive CD4+ T cells sorted from blood. The subset here: CD45RA+ positively selected. This receptor was taken from a man younger than 45 in good health.

CDR3 protein: CASSLFPRGQVDNEQFF. The CDR3 DNA is TGTGCCAGCAGCTTATTCCCCAGAGGACAGGTAGACAATGAGCAGTTCTTC. The rearrangement links TRBV11-2 to TRBJ2-1; TRBD1 agrees at 7 bases. V lost 2 bases and J lost 5; bases outside the gene matches: 12. The CDR3 covers 17 residues. The germline gives CDR1 SGHAT, CDR2 FQNNGV.